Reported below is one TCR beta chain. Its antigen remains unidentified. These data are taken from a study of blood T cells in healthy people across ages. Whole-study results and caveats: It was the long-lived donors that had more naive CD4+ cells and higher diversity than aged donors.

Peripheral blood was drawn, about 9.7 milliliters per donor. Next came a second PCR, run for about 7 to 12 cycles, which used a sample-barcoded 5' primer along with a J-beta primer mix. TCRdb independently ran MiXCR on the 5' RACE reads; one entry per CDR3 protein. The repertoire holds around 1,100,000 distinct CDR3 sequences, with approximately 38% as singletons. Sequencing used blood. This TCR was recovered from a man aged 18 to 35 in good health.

DNA for the CDR3: TGCGCCAGCAGCCATGGAGGGGGAAACTATGGCTACACCTTC. Translated: CASSHGGGNYGYTF. The chain employs TRBV4-3 and TRBJ1-2, with D tentatively TRBD1 (6 bases). The germline CDR1 and CDR2 sequences are LGHNA and YSLEER. Between the trimmed V and J ends, which lost 3 bases and 2 bases, there was a span of 10 bases. This CDR3 has 14 amino acids.